This entry lists 6 T cell receptor beta chains sequenced from one sample in a study of blood T cell repertoires in COVID-19. Measured with immunoSEQ multiplex PCR; TCRdb has only the in-frame clones, and not every one. This sample carries 150,000 to 200,000 clones, about 80% of them seen once, and the ten largest clones take more than 9.5%. Sequencing was carried out using PBMCs or T cells enriched from blood (not recorded which). These receptors were obtained from a man aged 50-60 years who had recovered from COVID-19.

This rearrangement joins TRBV19 to TRBJ1-6; 9 bases line up with TRBD1. Per the germline V gene, CDR1 is LNHDA and CDR2 is SQIVND (reference sequence). After removal of 8 bases from V and 4 bases from J, the junction contained 0 bases not matched to a gene. The CDR3 contains 13 residues. CDR3 loop: CASGQGYNSPLHF. CDR3 DNA sequence: TGTGCCAGTGGACAGGGGTATAATTCACCCCTCCACTTT.

J is TRBJ2-5 and V is TRBV5-8, with TRBD2 matching over 14 bases. CDR1 and CDR2 from the germline V gene are SGHTS and YDEGEE. Germline trimming cut 4 bases from V and 2 bases from J; bases unmatched to any gene: 7. The CDR3 spans 17 residues. CDR3 loop: CASSVGTSGSGQETQYF. The CDR3 coding sequence is TGTGCCAGCAGCGTCGGGACTAGCGGGAGCGGGCAAGAGACCCAGTACTTC.

The chain recombines TRBV28 with TRBJ1-5; weak D call: TRBD1 (5 bases). Per germline, CDR1 MDHEN and CDR2 SYDVKM. V was clipped by 4 bases and J by 10 bases, with 17 bases between them. The CDR3 sequence is 14 residues long. The CDR3 DNA sequence: TGTGCCAGCAGTTCCTTGCGGGGCGAGTTCCCCCAGCATTTT. The encoded protein is CASSSLRGEFPQHF.

This clone was counted only a few times. The genes are TRBV20-1 and TRBJ1-2; D call uncertain. Germline loops: CDR1 DFQATT, CDR2 SNEGSKA (reference sequence). The CDR3 totals 12 residues. Between the trimmed V and J ends, which lost 3 bases and 4 bases, there was a span of 9 bases. CDR3 sequence (DNA): TGCAGTGCTAGTCTCCGGAGCTATGGCTACACCTTC. Encoded protein: CSASLRSYGYTF.

The rearrangement links TRBV6-2 or TRBV6-3 to TRBJ2-1; perhaps TRBD1 as D (5 bases). Looked up from germline, CDR1 is MNHEY and CDR2 is SVGEGT. This CDR3 is built from 16 residues. V lost 5 bases and J 3 bases, leaving 17 bases between the germline ends. CDR3 protein: CASSGADAIGYNEQFF. The DNA of the CDR3 is TGTGCCAGCAGTGGGGCGGACGCGATCGGCTACAATGAGCAGTTCTTC.

This clone was observed once. DNA for the CDR3: TGTGCCAGCAGCTCCTCCCAGGGGGAGCCCCTCCACTTT. Its translation: CASSSSQGEPLHF. The V gene is TRBV7-3, the J gene TRBJ1-6, with 7 bases lining up with TRBD1. V was pared by 4 bases and J by 13 bases, with 7 bases of the junction left unmatched. Germline V gene sequence: CDR1 SGHTA, CDR2 FQGTGA. The CDR3 extends over 13 amino acids.